This T cell receptor (beta chain) was documented in a study of blood T cell repertoires in COVID-19 (TCRdb year 2020). Regarding the complete study: Samples from collaborators originated in the United States, Italy and Spain and spanned both the acute and convalescent phases of COVID-19. Sample metadata almost always included a de-identified subject ID, COVID-19 status, age in years and sex. Subjects who had been exposed to COVID-19, were actively infected with it, or had recovered from it provided the deeply sampled blood TCRbeta repertoires that made up the dataset. Where available, HLA class I and class II types were obtained from metadata supplied by the sample provider rather than from assay-based typing. The prospective study material was composed of cDNA or gDNA derived from T cells, B-cell-depleted T cells, or PBMCs. A freely available public database, intended as a resource for researchers studying the immune response to SARS-CoV-2, is where the repertoires were released. The samples were drawn from the first 160 participants of the ongoing ImmuneRACE study and from some 1,300 subjects provided by 6 global collaborators.

TCRbeta CDR3 regions were amplified from genomic DNA by means of the immunoSEQ Assay, a bias-controlled multiplex PCR. Regarding the original processing steps: Nucleated cell counts per sample were estimated from amplification of reference gene primers within the assay. To quantify the absolute abundance of each unique TCRbeta CDR3 rearrangement, sequence reads were collapsed and filtered. For each sample, productive Simpson clonality was calculated as the square root of Simpson's diversity index over productive rearrangements. Imported from immuneACCESS, the table was reduced by TCRdb to in-frame sequences with V and J called. These copies leave out some clones; in studies compared against another copy, an unresolved V gene accounts for under half, and the cause of the remainder is not known. The DNA was the basis for D and trimming; V, J and clone size are from that table. This sample gives just under 350,000 clones in total; 88% of them show up just once. The leading ten clones occupy more than 5.5% of the sample.

V is clipped by 5 bases and J by 6 bases, and the sequence between their germline boundaries is 17 bases long. The CDR3 runs 14 amino acids, cysteine and phenylalanine included. Of the read, only the CDR3 DNA is kept; its 42 bases are in frame from base 1. CDR1 and CDR2 are read off the germline V gene as MGHDK and SYGVNS. In Seattle, one collaborating source enrolled patients while the infection was active and tracked those patients longitudinally over the course of disease. The collaborating institutions used their own protocols to collect whole blood in K2EDTA tubes. For TCRbeta analysis, collaborators shipped samples in one of three forms: frozen whole blood, isolated PBMCs, or DNA extracted from either of those sample types. Note on this clone: The antigen it binds to is not known. No quality values exist for individual bases; no much larger clone is one base distant.

The research as a whole found: The quantity of clinical and demographic metadata differed by source and by participant and was supplied without curation.

The chain was built from TRBV25-1 and TRBJ2-7; TRBD2 is a possible D gene, resting on 7 matching bases. The sequence came from a woman in her seventies with COVID-19, enrolled during active disease. Input material: peripheral blood. The CDR3 sequence is CASSTPWGGGEQYF. The nucleotide sequence is given as TGTGCCAGCAGTACTCCTTGGGGAGGGGGCGAGCAGTACTTC.